A selection of T cell receptor beta chains follows, all from one sample in a study of blood T cell repertoires in COVID-19. Clones were sequenced by immunoSEQ multiplex PCR, and TCRdb holds only the in-frame ones, with some missing. This table holds around 300,000 clones, 75% to 90% found once. Sequenced sample: PBMCs or T cells enriched from blood (not recorded which). These receptors originate from a woman in her late teens or twenties who had recovered from COVID-19. CDR3s include the opening cysteine and the closing phenylalanine or tryptophan. Each record gives: D gene, clone size, J gene, V gene, CDR3 DNA, CDR3 protein. The D gene is left open where the match is weak. Expanded clones get a size class; other rows say once, few or many, or leave the size out.

D: TRBD2; size: .; J: TRBJ2-1; V: TRBV2; DNA: TGTGCCAGCAGTGAGACGGCGGGGGACCGACTGGGGTTCTTC; CDR3: CASSETAGDRLGFF
D: TRBD1; size: .; J: TRBJ1-4; V: TRBV5-1; DNA: TGCGCCAGCAGCCAGGGCGGACAGGGGGCTAATGAAAAACTGTTTTTT; CDR3: CASSQGGQGANEKLFF
D: .; size: .; J: TRBJ1-1; V: TRBV3-1/TRBV3-2; DNA: TGTGCCAGCAGCCCAAACATCGTTGGTACTGAAGCTTTCTTT; CDR3: CASSPNIVGTEAFF
D: TRBD1; size: .; J: TRBJ2-2; V: TRBV5-1; DNA: TGCGCCAGCAGCTTGAGACCCCAGGGGGCGGCTTCCGGGGAGCTGTTTTTT; CDR3: CASSLRPQGAASGELFF
D: .; size: .; J: TRBJ2-7; V: TRBV2; DNA: TGTGCCAGCAGGGACGACAGCGAGCAGTACTTC; CDR3: CASRDDSEQYF
D: TRBD2; size: .; J: TRBJ2-3; V: TRBV9; DNA: TGTGCCAGCAGCGCCGGGACTAGCGGGGGGGCGGTCCTCGCAGATACGCAGTATTTT; CDR3: CASSAGTSGGAVLADTQYF
D: TRBD1; size: .; J: TRBJ2-4; V: TRBV28; DNA: TGTGCCAGCAGAGTGGTGACAGGGGGCATTCAGTACTTC; CDR3: CASRVVTGGIQYF
D: TRBD1; size: .; J: TRBJ2-3; V: TRBV6-2/TRBV6-3; DNA: TGTGCCAGCAGTTCTCCGGGACAGGGTATCACAGATACGCAGTATTTT; CDR3: CASSSPGQGITDTQYF
D: .; size: .; J: TRBJ1-2; V: TRBV10-1; DNA: TGCGCCAGCAGTAAGGTGCGGCTGGCGGGCTATGGCTACACCTTC; CDR3: CASSKVRLAGYGYTF
D: .; size: .; J: TRBJ2-7; V: TRBV6-6; DNA: TGTGCCAGCAGTTACTCAGGGCAGGGCTCCTACGAGCAGTACTTC; CDR3: CASSYSGQGSYEQYF
D: TRBD1; size: .; J: TRBJ1-2; V: TRBV29-1; DNA: TGCAGCTCCTCGGGACCTCAGGGGGTGGCTGGTGGCTACACCTTC; CDR3: CSSSGPQGVAGGYTF
D: .; size: once; J: TRBJ2-3; V: TRBV27; DNA: TGTGCCAGCAGTCCACTAGGACAGAGCACAGATACGCAGTATTTT; CDR3: CASSPLGQSTDTQYF
D: .; size: .; J: TRBJ1-4; V: TRBV11-2; DNA: TGTGCCAGCAGCGAGTTTAATGAAAAACTGTTTTTT; CDR3: CASSEFNEKLFF
D: .; size: .; J: TRBJ1-1; V: TRBV18; DNA: TGTGCCAGCTCTCAGAACGGCGGGGAGAACACTGAAGCTTTCTTT; CDR3: CASSQNGGENTEAFF
D: .; size: .; J: TRBJ1-2; V: TRBV5-1; DNA: TGCGCCAGCAGCTTGGGCGGGACTAACTATGGCTACACCTTC; CDR3: CASSLGGTNYGYTF
D: .; size: .; J: TRBJ2-6; V: TRBV28; DNA: TGTGCCAGCAGTTTATTCAGCTCTGGGGCCAACGTCCTGACTTTC; CDR3: CASSLFSSGANVLTF
D: TRBD1; size: .; J: TRBJ1-2; V: TRBV5-5; DNA: TGTGCCAGCAGCTCCGAGGACAGGGGCTCCCATGGCTACACCTTC; CDR3: CASSSEDRGSHGYTF
D: TRBD1; size: .; J: TRBJ2-1; V: TRBV3-1/TRBV3-2; DNA: TGTGCCAGCAGCCAAACTGGGACAGACCTCTCGGATGAGCAGTTCTTC; CDR3: CASSQTGTDLSDEQFF